Presented here are 17 T cell receptor beta chains from one specimen sequenced in a study of T cells in Graves' hyperthyroidism and ophthalmopathy. There were TCR beta CDR3 regions amplified from RNA transcripts. HTBI primers were the set used in a first-round RT-PCR of the TCR CDR3. From the multiplex PCR reads, TCRdb called clonotypes with MiXCR, one entry per CDR3 protein. The table includes approximately 360,000 distinct CDR3 sequences, roughly 25% detected once. Sequencing was carried out using blood. The origin of the receptors is a man between 45 and 60 years old with Graves' hyperthyroidism.

J is TRBJ2-7 and V is TRBV7-9; D remains ambiguous. V lost 5 bases and J 5 bases, leaving 16 bases between the germline ends. Per germline, CDR1 SEHNR and CDR2 FQNEAQ (reference sequence). CDR3 length: 14 residues. CDR3 nucleotide sequence: TGTGCCAGCAGCACCGATTTGGGTATCAACGAGCAGTACTTC. Translating it yields CASSTDLGINEQYF.

There are a few counts of this clonotype. This rearrangement joins TRBV18 to TRBJ2-7, with D tentatively TRBD1 or TRBD2 (5 bases each). Germline CDR1 and CDR2: KGHSH and LQKENI. V was shortened by 0 bases and J by 2 bases, with 20 bases between the two germline ends. The CDR3 spans 18 residues. The chain's CDR3 is CASSPPIRGRALTYEQYF. In DNA form, the CDR3 reads TGTGCCAGCTCACCACCTATCCGGGGACGTGCCCTTACCTACGAGCAGTACTTC.

This clonotype was counted a few times. This chain joins TRBV6-1 and TRBJ2-7, with D possibly called TRBD1 or TRBD2 (5 bases each). This CDR3 is 13 amino acids long. CDR1 and CDR2 from the germline V gene are MNHNS and SASEGT. V was trimmed by 9 bases and J by 0 bases, leaving 12 bases between them. The CDR3 region is CASRDLRSYEQYF. The CDR3, as DNA: TGTGCCAGTCGGGACCTCCGCTCCTACGAGCAGTACTTC.

This clonotype was seen a handful of times. This rearrangement joins TRBV2 to TRBJ2-7; 12 bases fit TRBD2. From germline, CDR1 is SNHLY and CDR2 FYNNEI. The CDR3 spans 15 residues. V shed 6 bases, J shed 6 bases, and the junction held 9 bases outside the gene matches. As DNA, the CDR3 is TGTGCCAGCAGATCCGGGACTAGCGGGTGGAGCGAGCAGTACTTC. Its translation: CASRSGTSGWSEQYF.

The chain carries TRBV24-1 and TRBJ2-3; D is uncertain. The CDR3 length is 16 residues. Germline CDR1 reads KGHDR; CDR2 reads SFDVKD. Trimming removed 2 bases at V and 2 bases at J, with 13 bases between. The CDR3, as DNA: TGTGCCACCAGTGATTGGAGCGCGAGCTACACAGATACGCAGTATTTT. Amino acids: CATSDWSASYTDTQYF.

This clonotype was recorded a few times. The chain links TRBV6-1 to TRBJ2-1, with D uncertain. This CDR3 is built from 12 residues. Germline values: CDR1 MNHNS, CDR2 SASEGT. V gave up 2 bases and J gave up 5 bases, with 4 bases separating them. As DNA, the CDR3 is TGTGCCAGCAGTGAACAAAACAATGAGCAGTTCTTC. This translates into CASSEQNNEQFF.

This clonotype came up a few times. The rearrangement uses TRBV24-1 and TRBJ2-2; D might be TRBD1 (5 bases). The germline V gene encodes CDR1 KGHDR and CDR2 SFDVKD. V was cut by 4 bases and J by 7 bases, with 9 bases left in between. The CDR3 loop spans 13 amino acids. The CDR3 here is CATSESRDGELFF. The CDR3 DNA reads as TGTGCCACCAGTGAATCCAGGGACGGGGAGCTGTTTTTT.

The chain has TRBV27 and TRBJ2-7; D possibly uses TRBD1 or TRBD2 (5 bases each). Germline CDR1 reads MNHEY; CDR2 reads SMNVEV (reference sequence). V dropped 6 bases and J dropped 5 bases, with 26 bases sitting between them. The CDR3 covers 17 residues. This chain's CDR3 is CASRETGTRPPEHEQYF. DNA of the CDR3: TGTGCCAGCAGGGAAACGGGGACCCGACCCCCAGAGCACGAGCAGTACTTC.

This chain links TRBV15 with TRBJ1-1, with D hard to call. The V end was cut by 5 bases, the J end by 0 bases, with 7 bases between. Looked up from germline, CDR1 is LNHNV and CDR2 is YYDKDF (reference sequence). This CDR3 contains 13 residues. The CDR3 coding sequence is TGTGCCACCAGCCTCGGGGTGAACACTGAAGCTTTCTTT. Encoded protein: CATSLGVNTEAFF.

The sample holds a few counts of this clonotype. V gene TRBV25-1 combines with J gene TRBJ2-1, with 8 bases aligning to TRBD2. This CDR3 comprises 14 residues. V was pared by 4 bases and J by 4 bases, with 3 bases of the junction left unmatched. Germline CDR1 and CDR2: MGHDK and SYGVNS. The CDR3 loop is CASSVTSVYNEQFF. The DNA of the CDR3 is TGTGCCAGCAGTGTGACTAGCGTGTACAATGAGCAGTTCTTC.

This chain links TRBV12-3 or TRBV12-4 with TRBJ1-2, with 7 bases identical to TRBD1. J was trimmed by 2 bases and V by 6 bases; bases with no gene match: 3. The CDR3 is 13 amino acids. This CDR3 is CASSIQGNYGYTF. The CDR3 nucleotides read TGTGCCAGCAGCATACAGGGGAACTATGGCTACACCTTC.

This clonotype was counted once. The V and J genes are TRBV18 and TRBJ2-5; D unclear. Germline values: CDR1 KGHSH, CDR2 LQKENI. Trimming cost V 4 bases and J 2 bases, with 8 bases left between them. CDR3 length: 13 residues. The CDR3 region is CASSLELQETQYF. The CDR3 nucleotides are TGTGCCAGCTCACTGGAACTACAAGAGACCCAGTACTTC. Variable domain in full (rest from reference TRBV18 and TRBJ2-5): NAGVMQNPRHLVRRRGQEARLRCSPMKGHSHVYWYRQLPEEGLKFMVYLQKENIIDESGMPKERFSAEFPKEGPSILRIQQVVRGDSAAYFCASSLELQETQYFGPGTRLLVL.

This clonotype was counted only a few times. The chain uses TRBV6-1 and TRBJ2-7; D might be TRBD2 (5 bases). Germline V gives CDR1 MNHNS, CDR2 SASEGT. V lost 1 base and J 4 bases, leaving 14 bases between the germline ends. The CDR3 is 15 amino acids. CDR3 DNA: TGTGCCAGCAGTGAAGGAGGGTATGGATCGTACGAGCAGTACTTC. The encoded protein is CASSEGGYGSYEQYF.

Only a few counts were recorded for this clonotype. V is TRBV4-1 and J is TRBJ2-1, with D tentatively TRBD2 (6 bases). The germline V gene encodes CDR1 MGHRA and CDR2 YSYEKL. The V end lost 4 bases, the J end lost 2 bases, and 12 bases lay between the germline ends. CDR3 length equals 15 residues. Here the CDR3 DNA reads TGCGCCAGCAGCCCGTACGGAGGGCCCTACAATGAGCAGTTCTTC. Translation gives CASSPYGGPYNEQFF.

This clonotype was counted many times. The chain uses TRBV2 and TRBJ2-3; no reliable D call. V dropped 6 bases and J dropped 4 bases, with 17 bases sitting between them. The CDR3 spans 15 residues. Germline V lookup: CDR1 SNHLY, CDR2 FYNNEI. CDR3 coding DNA: TGTGCCAGCAGATTTGACCCCCTTAGGGCAGATACGCAGTATTTT. Encoded protein: CASRFDPLRADTQYF.

Concerning this clonotype: A much bigger clone sits one base away, suggesting this may be a read error. CDR3 protein: CASSFGAGYEQFF. The CDR3 DNA reads as TGTGCCAGCAGCTTTGGGGCGGGATACGAGCAGTTCTTC. The rearrangement joins TRBV7-2 to TRBJ2-7; D is perhaps TRBD2 (6 bases). The better agreement between TRBJ2-1 and the DNA end casts doubt on the J call. Germline V gene sequence: CDR1 SGHTA, CDR2 FQGNSA. This CDR3 has 13 amino acids.

The rearrangement uses TRBV5-1 and TRBJ2-7; TRBD1 matches at 8 bases. The CDR3 extends over 14 amino acids. Trimming at V came to 2 bases and at J to 3 bases, leaving 4 bases not matched to a gene. In germline, CDR1 is SGHRS, CDR2 YFSETQ. CDR3 nucleotides: TGCGCCAGCAGCTTTCGGACAGGGAACTACGAGCAGTACTTC. Translating it yields CASSFRTGNYEQYF.